This TCR beta chain is from a study of Graves' ophthalmopathy and Graves' hyperthyroidism. The sample holds one count of this clonotype. A much larger clone sits a single nucleotide away, making a read error possible. Amplification of the TCR beta CDR3 regions used RNA transcripts (as template). RT-PCR was first run with HTBI primers, then multiplex PCR in a second round. TCRdb used MiXCR to reprocess the multiplex PCR reads, holding one entry per CDR3 protein. The table records about 500,000 distinct CDR3 sequences, approximately 35% of them present only once. Source material: peripheral blood or thyroid tissue (not recorded which). The receptor comes from an adult man with Graves' hyperthyroidism.

The CDR3 sequence is CASSYGELNTEASF. CDR3 in DNA: TGTGCCAGCAGTTACGGGGAACTGAACACTGAAGCTTCCTTT. The chain employs TRBV6-5 and TRBJ1-1; no clear D. There are 14 residues in the CDR3. Germline CDR1 MNHEY, CDR2 SVGAGI.